The 18 T cell receptor beta chains reported below all come from one sample, sequenced in a study of blood T cell repertoires in COVID-19. Using immunoSEQ multiplex PCR, the repertoire was profiled, and TCRdb retains in-frame clones only, with some absent. The sample consists of about 38,000 clones, 70% to 90% of them appearing once. Sequencing input: peripheral blood. The receptor set was obtained from a man between 65 and 85 years old with active COVID-19.

The chain combines TRBV21-1 with TRBJ2-3; the D call in the table, TRBD2, was not verified against the DNA. TRBV21-1 is given as a pseudogene. The CDR3 spans 17 residues. CDR3 DNA sequence: TGTGCCAGCAGCAAAGGGGGAAGGGTAGGAGGTACAGATACGCAGTATTTT. Residues: CASSKGGRVGGTDTQYF.

The rearrangement uses TRBV5-4 and TRBJ2-7; tentative D call: TRBD2 (6 bases). The CDR3 sequence is 13 residues long. V was clipped by 0 bases and J by 7 bases, with 11 bases between them. Germline V gives CDR1 SGHNT, CDR2 YYREEE (reference sequence). The CDR3 DNA follows: TGTGCCAGCAGCTTGGCGGAGGGTGGTGAGCAGTACTTC. This codes for CASSLAEGGEQYF.

The gene calls are TRBV21-1 and TRBJ2-7; the tabulated D call, TRBD1, remains unverified against the DNA. TRBV21-1 has pseudogene status. The CDR3 covers 15 residues. The CDR3 loop reads CASSQGVSPIYEQYF. As DNA, the CDR3 is TGTGCCAGCAGCCAGGGGGTCTCCCCTATATACGAGCAGTACTTC.

The V call is TRBV2, the J call TRBJ1-1; TRBD1 matches 7 bases. Germline loops: CDR1 SNHLY, CDR2 FYNNEI. CDR3 size: 13 residues. V shed 8 bases, J shed 0 bases, and the junction held 3 bases outside the gene matches. CDR3: CASRGQMNTEAFF. CDR3 nucleotide sequence: TGTGCCAGCCGGGGACAGATGAACACTGAAGCTTTCTTT.

The chain uses TRBV7-2 and TRBJ2-7, with 7 nucleotides matching TRBD1. Trimming removed 2 bases from V and 0 bases from J; junction bases left unmatched: 4. The CDR3 runs to 15 residues. Germline CDR1 and CDR2: SGHTA and FQGNSA. The CDR3 here is CASSLRQGSSYEQYF. CDR3 DNA sequence: TGTGCCAGCAGCTTACGACAGGGTTCCTCCTACGAGCAGTACTTC.

This chain links TRBV7-9 with TRBJ1-1; a possible D gene is TRBD1 (6 bases). V shed 5 bases and J shed 7 bases, with 14 bases lying between them. The CDR3 spans 13 residues. CDR1 is SEHNR and CDR2 is FQNEAQ in the germline V gene (reference sequence). The CDR3 spells CASSALSGHEAFF. The CDR3, as DNA: TGTGCCAGCAGCGCCCTCTCGGGACATGAAGCTTTCTTT.

V usage is TRBV6-5 and J usage is TRBJ1-3, with unresolved D. The CDR3 is made up of 15 amino acids. Trimming shortened V by 2 bases and J by 0 bases, and 8 bases separated the two germline ends. Germline V gene lookup returns CDR1 MNHEY and CDR2 SVGAGI. CDR3 residues: CASSYGGSSGNTIYF. The CDR3 region has the DNA TGTGCCAGCAGTTACGGCGGGAGCTCTGGAAACACCATATATTTT.

The rearrangement joins TRBV5-4 to TRBJ2-2; D not certain. Trimming stripped 0 bases from V and 3 bases from J, with 6 bases between. The CDR3 sequence is 14 residues long. The germline gives CDR1 SGHNT, CDR2 YYREEE (reference sequence). CDR3 amino acids: CASSLVRDTGELFF. The DNA of the CDR3 is TGTGCCAGCAGCTTGGTTCGAGACACCGGGGAGCTGTTTTTT.

This sequence joins TRBV7-2 and TRBJ2-3, with 8 nucleotides matching TRBD2. V dropped 0 bases and J dropped 2; count of bases not matched to a gene: 7. CDR3 length: 17 amino acids. CDR1 and CDR2 (germline): SGHTA, FQGNSA. The CDR3, as DNA: TGTGCCAGCAGCTTAGCCCCCACAGCGGGGGCCACAGATACGCAGTATTTT. Encoded protein: CASSLAPTAGATDTQYF.

The rearrangement joins TRBV4-1 to TRBJ2-7; 7 nucleotides agree with TRBD2. V lost 2 bases to trimming and J lost 5 bases; unmatched junction nucleotides: 9. Germline loops: CDR1 MGHRA, CDR2 YSYEKL. The CDR3 has 15 residues. The CDR3 region is CASSQLKAGMDEQYF. CDR3 sequence (DNA): TGCGCCAGCAGCCAACTAAAAGCGGGAATGGACGAGCAGTACTTC.

J is TRBJ1-2 and V is TRBV19; D unclear. CDR1 and CDR2 from the germline V gene are LNHDA and SQIVND (reference sequence). The V end lost 6 bases, the J end lost 5 bases, and 22 bases lay between the germline ends. The CDR3 loop spans 16 amino acids. The CDR3 sequence: CASSPTFGLITYGYTF. The CDR3 DNA follows: TGTGCCAGTAGCCCCACTTTCGGACTCATCACTTATGGCTACACCTTC. Full variable domain (missing parts from reference TRBV19 and TRBJ1-2): DGGITQSPKYLFRKEGQNVTLSCEQNLNHDAMYWYRQDPGQGLRLIYYSQIVNDFQKGDIAEGYSVSREKKESFPLTVTSAQKNPTAFYLCASSPTFGLITYGYTFGSGTRLTVV.

The V and J genes are TRBV18 and TRBJ1-2, with D perhaps matching TRBD1 (6 bases). Germline values: CDR1 KGHSH, CDR2 LQKENI. Trimming left V 3 bases short and J 2 bases short, with 10 bases between. There are 14 residues in the CDR3. The DNA for the CDR3 is TGTGCCAGCTCACCCCTAACAGGGAACTATGGCTACACCTTC. This gives the protein CASSPLTGNYGYTF.

V is TRBV11-2 and J is TRBJ2-2; weak D call: TRBD2 (6 bases). V was shortened by 5 bases and J by 6 bases, with 13 bases between the two germline ends. This CDR3 comprises 14 residues. Germline V lookup: CDR1 SGHAT, CDR2 FQNNGV. The CDR3 DNA reads TGTGCCAGCAGCCATCTCGGGAGTCCCGGGGAGCTGTTTTTT. It translates to CASSHLGSPGELFF.

This sequence joins TRBV27 and TRBJ1-5; TRBD1 might be the D (5 bases). CDR3 length equals 18 residues. With 3 bases removed from V and 3 bases from J, the gap between germline ends came to 21 bases. Germline CDR1 is MNHEY and CDR2 is SMNVEV (reference sequence). The CDR3, as DNA: TGTGCCAGCAGTTTGTACGCGAATCCAGGGTCCTCCAATCAGCCCCAGCATTTT. Protein: CASSLYANPGSSNQPQHF.

The V and J genes are TRBV7-2 and TRBJ2-3; unclear D gene. With 5 bases removed from V and 6 bases from J, the gap between germline ends came to 9 bases. The CDR3 sequence is 12 residues long. Germline values: CDR1 SGHTA, CDR2 FQGNSA. The CDR3 coding sequence is TGTGCCAGCAGCATCAGGATGGATACGCAGTATTTT. Translating gives CASSIRMDTQYF.

This clone has just one count. This chain connects TRBV7-2 to TRBJ2-2; D uncertain. This CDR3 contains 12 residues. Germline CDR1 is SGHTA and CDR2 is FQGNSA. V was shortened by 7 bases and J by 4 bases, with 7 bases between the two germline ends. The CDR3 loop is CASTLLTGELFF. The CDR3 DNA follows: TGTGCCAGCACTCTCCTCACCGGGGAGCTGTTTTTT.

The CDR3 DNA reads TGCGCCAGCAGCTCCCCGGGACAGGGAAGAGATACGCAGTATTTT. Residues: CASSSPGQGRDTQYF. The chain links TRBV5-1 to TRBJ2-3, with TRBD1 matching 9 bases. With 3 bases clipped from V and 5 bases from J, the junction kept 7 bases outside the gene matches. The length of the CDR3 is 15 residues. CDR1 is SGHRS, CDR2 YFSETQ, per germline. The whole variable domain, remainder taken from reference TRBV5-1 and TRBJ2-3, is KAGVTQTPRYLIKTRGQQVTLSCSPISGHRSVSWYQQTPGQGLQFLFEYFSETQRNKGNFPGRFSGRQFSNSRSEMNVSTLELGDSALYLCASSSPGQGRDTQYFGPGTRLTVL.

This clone was counted between two and nine times. V usage is TRBV7-9 and J usage is TRBJ2-7; 7 bases are a match to TRBD1. The CDR3 is 14 amino acids. Per germline, CDR1 SEHNR and CDR2 FQNEAQ (reference sequence). V lost 5 bases and J lost 2; bases outside the gene matches: 6. CDR3 amino acids: CASSNRQGTYEQYF. The CDR3 DNA reads as TGTGCCAGCAGCAACAGACAGGGTACCTACGAGCAGTACTTC.